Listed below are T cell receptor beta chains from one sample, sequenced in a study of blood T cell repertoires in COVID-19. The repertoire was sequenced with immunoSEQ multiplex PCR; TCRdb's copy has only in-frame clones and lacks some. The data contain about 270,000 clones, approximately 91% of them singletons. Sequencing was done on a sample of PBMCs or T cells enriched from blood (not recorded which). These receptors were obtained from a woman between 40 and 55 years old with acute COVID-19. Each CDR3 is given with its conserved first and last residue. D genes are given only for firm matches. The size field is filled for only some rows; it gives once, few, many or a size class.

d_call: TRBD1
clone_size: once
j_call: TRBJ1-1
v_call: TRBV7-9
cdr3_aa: CASSFGQGARLNTEAFF
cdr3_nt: TGTGCCAGCAGCTTCGGACAGGGGGCTAGGCTCAACACTGAAGCTTTCTTT

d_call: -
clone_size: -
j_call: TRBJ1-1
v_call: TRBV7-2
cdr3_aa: CASSSVGQYEAFF
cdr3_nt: TGTGCCAGCAGCTCCGTCGGACAGTATGAAGCTTTCTTT

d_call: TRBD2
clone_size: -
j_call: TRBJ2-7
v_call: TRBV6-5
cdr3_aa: CASRPPGGYPDEQYF
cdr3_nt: TGTGCCAGCAGACCCCCGGGAGGGTACCCCGACGAGCAGTACTTC

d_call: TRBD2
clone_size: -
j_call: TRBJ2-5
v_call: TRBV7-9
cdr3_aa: CASSLGPSGRETQYF
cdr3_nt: TGTGCCAGCAGCTTAGGTCCCAGCGGGAGAGAGACCCAGTACTTC

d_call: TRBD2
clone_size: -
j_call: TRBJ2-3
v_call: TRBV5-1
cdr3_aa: CASSLDALSGVGKDTQYF
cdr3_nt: TGCGCCAGCAGCTTGGACGCACTTAGCGGGGTAGGGAAAGATACGCAGTATTTT

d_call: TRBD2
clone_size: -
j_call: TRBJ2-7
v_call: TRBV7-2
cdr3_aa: CASSLRSSGGEEQYF
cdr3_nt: TGTGCCAGCAGCCTCCGGTCTAGCGGGGGGGAAGAGCAGTACTTC

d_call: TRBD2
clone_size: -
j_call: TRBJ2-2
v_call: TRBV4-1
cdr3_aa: CASSQVPGGGRTGELFF
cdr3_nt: TGCGCCAGCAGCCAAGTTCCAGGCGGGGGACGTACCGGGGAGCTGTTTTTT

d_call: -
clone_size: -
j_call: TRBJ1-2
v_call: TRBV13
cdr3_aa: CASSLGTPFSRGTWDYGYTF
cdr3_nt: TGTGCCAGCAGCTTAGGCACCCCCTTTTCGAGAGGAACATGGGACTATGGCTACACCTTC

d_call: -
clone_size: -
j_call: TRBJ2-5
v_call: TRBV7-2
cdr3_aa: CASSLGLAETQYF
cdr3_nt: TGTGCCAGCAGCTTAGGGCTAGCTGAGACCCAGTACTTC

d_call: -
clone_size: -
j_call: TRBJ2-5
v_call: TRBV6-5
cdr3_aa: CASRRVLGQETQYF
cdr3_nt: TGTGCCAGCCGGAGGGTCTTAGGCCAAGAGACCCAGTACTTC

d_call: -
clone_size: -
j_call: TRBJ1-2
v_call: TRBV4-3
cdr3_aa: CASSQEWGDYGYTF
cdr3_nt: TGCGCCAGCAGCCAAGAATGGGGGGACTATGGCTACACCTTC

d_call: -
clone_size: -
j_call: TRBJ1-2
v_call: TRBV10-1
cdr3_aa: CASSEGHSYGYTF
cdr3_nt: TGCGCCAGCAGTGAGGGCCACAGCTATGGCTACACCTTC

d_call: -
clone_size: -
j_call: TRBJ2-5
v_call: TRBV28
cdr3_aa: CASSSGGLGLQTQYF
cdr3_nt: TGTGCCAGCAGTTCCGGCGGGTTGGGGTTGCAGACCCAGTACTTC

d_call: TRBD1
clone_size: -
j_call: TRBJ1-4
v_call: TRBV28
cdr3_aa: CASSRGTGAGGTGKLFF
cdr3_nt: TGTGCCAGCAGTCGGGGGACGGGGGCAGGGGGCACGGGAAAACTGTTTTTT

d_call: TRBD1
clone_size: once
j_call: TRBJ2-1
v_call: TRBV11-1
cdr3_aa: CASSGGTGGFSEQFF
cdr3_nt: TGTGCCAGCAGCGGGGGGACAGGGGGCTTTAGTGAGCAGTTCTTC

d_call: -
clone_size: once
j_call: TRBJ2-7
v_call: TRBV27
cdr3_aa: CASSLSLYSYEQYF
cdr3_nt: TGTGCCAGCAGTTTATCGCTATACTCCTACGAGCAGTACTTC

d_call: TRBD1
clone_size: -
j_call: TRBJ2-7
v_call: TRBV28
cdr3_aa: CASSFPPTGGRYEQYF
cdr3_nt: TGTGCCAGCAGTTTTCCTCCGACAGGGGGCAGGTACGAGCAGTACTTC

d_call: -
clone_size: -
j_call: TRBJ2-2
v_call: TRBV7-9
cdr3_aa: CASSFLGELFF
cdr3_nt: TGTGCCAGCAGCTTTCTTGGGGAGCTGTTTTTT

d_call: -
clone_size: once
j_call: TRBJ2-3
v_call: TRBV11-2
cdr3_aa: CASSLARGRTTDTQYF
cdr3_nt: TGTGCCAGCAGCTTAGCTAGGGGCAGAACCACAGATACGCAGTATTTT

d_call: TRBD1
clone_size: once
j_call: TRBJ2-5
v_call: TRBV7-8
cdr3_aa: CASSLGDRGRQETQYF
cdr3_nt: TGTGCCAGCAGCTTGGGGGACAGGGGGCGTCAAGAGACCCAGTACTTC

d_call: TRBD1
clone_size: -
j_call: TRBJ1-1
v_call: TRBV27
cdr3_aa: CASGRTGKNTEAFF
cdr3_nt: TGTGCCAGCGGACGGACAGGGAAGAACACTGAAGCTTTCTTT

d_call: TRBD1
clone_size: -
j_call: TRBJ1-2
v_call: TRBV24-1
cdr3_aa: CATSDSGQARGYTF
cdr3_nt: TGTGCCACCAGTGACTCGGGACAGGCCCGCGGCTACACCTTC

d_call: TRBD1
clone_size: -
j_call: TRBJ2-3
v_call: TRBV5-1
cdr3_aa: CASSLHKGANTDTQYF
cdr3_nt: TGCGCCAGCAGCTTGCATAAGGGGGCAAACACAGATACGCAGTATTTT

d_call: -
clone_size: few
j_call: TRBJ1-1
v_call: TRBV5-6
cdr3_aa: CASSAGVIAFF
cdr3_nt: TGTGCCAGCAGTGCAGGGGTTATAGCTTTCTTT

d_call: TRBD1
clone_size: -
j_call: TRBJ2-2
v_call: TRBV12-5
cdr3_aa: CASGLARTGDTGELFF
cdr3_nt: TGTGCTAGTGGTTTGGCCAGGACAGGGGACACCGGGGAGCTGTTTTTT

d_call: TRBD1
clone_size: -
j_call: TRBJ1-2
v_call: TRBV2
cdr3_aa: CASRGESGTGRGYTF
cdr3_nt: TGTGCCAGCAGGGGGGAGTCCGGGACAGGGCGAGGCTACACCTTC

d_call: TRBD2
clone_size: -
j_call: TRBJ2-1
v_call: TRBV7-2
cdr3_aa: CASSFTSGYNEQFF
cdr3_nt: TGTGCCAGCAGCTTTACTAGCGGATACAATGAGCAGTTCTTC

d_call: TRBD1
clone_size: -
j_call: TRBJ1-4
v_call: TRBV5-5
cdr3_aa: CASSPRTGAEEKLFF
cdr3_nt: TGTGCCAGCAGCCCACGGACAGGGGCGGAAGAAAAACTGTTTTTT

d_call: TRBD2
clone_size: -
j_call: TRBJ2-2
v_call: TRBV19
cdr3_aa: CASSDPGLAGGHTGELFF
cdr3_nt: TGTGCCAGTAGTGACCCGGGACTAGCGGGGGGGCACACCGGGGAGCTGTTTTTT

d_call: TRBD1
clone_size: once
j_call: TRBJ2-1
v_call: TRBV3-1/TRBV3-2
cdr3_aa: CASSQVMDRGLGDNEQFF
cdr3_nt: TGTGCCAGCAGCCAAGTTATGGACAGGGGTTTAGGAGACAATGAGCAGTTCTTC

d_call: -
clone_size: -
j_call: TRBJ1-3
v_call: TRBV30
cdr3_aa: CAWSRTGSGNTIYF
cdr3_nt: TGTGCCTGGAGCCGTACAGGGTCTGGAAACACCATATATTTT

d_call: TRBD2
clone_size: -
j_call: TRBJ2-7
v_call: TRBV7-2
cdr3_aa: CASSLGRTSGVYEQYF
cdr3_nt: TGTGCCAGCAGCTTAGGGAGGACTAGCGGGGTCTACGAGCAGTACTTC

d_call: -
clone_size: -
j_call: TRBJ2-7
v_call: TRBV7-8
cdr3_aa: CASSLAPLPGLDF
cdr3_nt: TGTGCCAGCAGCTTAGCGCCTCTCCCGGGTTTGGACTTC

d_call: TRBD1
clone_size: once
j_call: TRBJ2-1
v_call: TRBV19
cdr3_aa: CASSRLTGTGTNEQFF
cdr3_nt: TGTGCCAGTAGTCGGCTCACCGGGACAGGGACTAATGAGCAGTTCTTC

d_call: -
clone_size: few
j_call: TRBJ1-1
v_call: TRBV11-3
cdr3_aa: CASSLRGTEAFF
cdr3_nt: TGTGCCAGCAGCTTAAGAGGCACTGAAGCTTTCTTT

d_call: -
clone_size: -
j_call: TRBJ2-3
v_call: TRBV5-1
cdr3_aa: CASRGGPSDTQYF
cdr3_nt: TGCGCCAGCAGAGGGGGACCATCAGATACGCAGTATTTT

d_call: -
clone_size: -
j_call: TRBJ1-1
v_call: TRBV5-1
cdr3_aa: CASSLAQSNTEAFF
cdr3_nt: TGCGCCAGCAGCTTGGCCCAGTCGAACACTGAAGCTTTCTTT

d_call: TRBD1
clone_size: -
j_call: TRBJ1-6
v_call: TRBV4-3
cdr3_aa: CASSPNRKATTGFNNSPLHF
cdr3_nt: TGCGCCAGCAGCCCAAACCGAAAGGCCACGACAGGGTTTAATAATTCACCCCTCCACTTT

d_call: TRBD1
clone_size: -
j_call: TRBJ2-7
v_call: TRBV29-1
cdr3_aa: CSVEGDRAYEQYF
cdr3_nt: TGCAGCGTTGAAGGTGACAGGGCCTACGAGCAGTACTTC

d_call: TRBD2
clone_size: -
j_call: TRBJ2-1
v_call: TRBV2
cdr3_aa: CASSRPGGTEQFF
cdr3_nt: TGTGCCAGCAGCCGCCCCGGGGGGACCGAGCAGTTCTTC

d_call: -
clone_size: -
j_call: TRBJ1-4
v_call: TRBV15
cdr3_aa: CATSRKAANEKLFF
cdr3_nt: TGTGCCACCAGCAGAAAAGCGGCGAATGAAAAACTGTTTTTT